This T cell receptor beta chain was sequenced during a study of cytomegalovirus exposure and HLA in healthy donors. Primers for the PCR totalled 60 Vbeta and 13 Jbeta. Repertoires were generated with immunoSEQ multiplex PCR, while TCRdb's copy carries only in-frame clones and drops some. The data contain under 200,000 clones, 78% of them seen just once; the ten biggest clones take up just over 3%. A word on this clone: The antigen remains unidentified.

The CDR3 is 17 residues long. Germline lookup yields CDR1 LNHNV and CDR2 YYDKDF (reference sequence). With 0 bases clipped from V and 0 bases from J, the junction kept 4 bases outside the gene matches. Broader study findings: Reports showed the classifier diagnosing cytomegalovirus status with high specificity and sensitivity. The number of N-insertions in an Asian-associated ancestry cluster was reportedly below the approximately 700-donor mean in a later analysis. Among TCR sequences, most were rare, though some public TCRs appeared in many donors.

The genes are TRBV15 and TRBJ1-4, with 7 nucleotides matching TRBD1. This TCR came from a middle-aged woman in good health and CMV-seronegative. The sample consisted of PBMCs. The CDR3 sequence is CATSRDLGTATNEKLFF. CDR3 DNA: TGTGCCACCAGCAGAGACCTGGGGACAGCAACTAATGAAAAACTGTTTTTT.